This T cell receptor (beta chain) is from a study of technical replicates of blood from several donors. Germline V gene data show CDR1 as SGHTA and CDR2 as FQGNSA. Trimming took 3 bases from V and 2 from J; bases not matched to a gene: 16. The CDR3 extends over 19 amino acids. The table lists this clone with a count of one. The data were produced by immunoSEQ multiplex PCR, yet TCRdb's version contains in-frame clones alone and is incomplete. Seen here are 55,000 to 75,000 clones, about 92% observed once, and the top ten hold 0.35% to 0.45%. The receptor comes from a human donor in good health. The specimen was T cells isolated from PBMCs. The chain employs TRBV7-2 and TRBJ1-2, with 9 bases aligning to TRBD1. CDR3 residues: CASSFVNPGQGVANYGYTF. The CDR3 DNA sequence: TGTGCCAGCAGCTTTGTAAACCCGGGACAGGGAGTAGCGAACTATGGCTACACCTTC.